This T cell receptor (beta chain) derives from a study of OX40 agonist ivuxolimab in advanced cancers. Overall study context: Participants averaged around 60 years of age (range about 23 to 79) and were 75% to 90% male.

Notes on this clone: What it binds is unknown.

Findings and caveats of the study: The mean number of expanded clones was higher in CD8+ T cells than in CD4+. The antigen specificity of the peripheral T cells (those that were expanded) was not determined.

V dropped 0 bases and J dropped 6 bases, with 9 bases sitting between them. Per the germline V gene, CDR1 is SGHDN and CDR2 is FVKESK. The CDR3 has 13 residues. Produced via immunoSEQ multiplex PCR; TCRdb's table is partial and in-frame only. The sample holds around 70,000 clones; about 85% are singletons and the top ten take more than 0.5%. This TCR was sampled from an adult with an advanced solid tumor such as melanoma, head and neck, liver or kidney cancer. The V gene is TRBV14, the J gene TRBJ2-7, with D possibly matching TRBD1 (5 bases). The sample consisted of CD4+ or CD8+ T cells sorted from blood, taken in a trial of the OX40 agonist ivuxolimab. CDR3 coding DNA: TGTGCCAGCAGCCAAGATCGGCAGGGCGAGCAGTACTTC. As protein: CASSQDRQGEQYF.